The 15 T cell receptor beta chains below were found in one sample sequenced in a study of shared clonotypes between healthy human individuals. Method: immunoSEQ multiplex PCR; TCRdb's copy keeps in-frame clones and lacks some. There are 2.5 million or so clones in the sample; approximately 90% occur only once, and under 0.15% lies in the top ten. What was sequenced was naive CD4+ T cells sorted from blood. Subset given: CD45RA+ positively selected. These receptors were obtained from a man aged 18 to 29 in good health.

To note about this clone: At one of its ends the junction is not consistent with the germline gene, which may arise from a read error. This CDR3 reads CASSLALNEQYF. The CDR3 DNA reads TGTGCCAGCAGCTTAGCGCTAAACGAACAGTACTTC. The J gene is TRBJ2-7, the V gene TRBV11-1; D uncertain. CDR3 length equals 12 residues. CDR1 is SGHAT, CDR2 FQDESV, per germline (reference sequence).

The chain links TRBV7-2 to TRBJ2-5; 7 positions match TRBD1. Germline lookup yields CDR1 SGHTA and CDR2 FQGNSA. V shed 2 bases, J shed 1 base, and the junction held 7 bases outside the gene matches. This CDR3 has 16 amino acids. In DNA, the CDR3 is TGTGCCAGCAGCTTAACTACAGGGGAGTCCCAAGAGACCCAGTACTTC. Its protein product is CASSLTTGESQETQYF.

With respect to this clone: Other nucleotide sequences in the sample specify the same CDR3. This chain connects TRBV2 to TRBJ1-2; 7 bases line up with TRBD1. This CDR3 is built from 13 residues. V lost 2 bases to trimming and J lost 7 bases; unmatched junction nucleotides: 4. Germline loops: CDR1 SNHLY, CDR2 FYNNEI. CDR3 protein: CASSEQTGTGYTF. In DNA, the CDR3 is TGTGCCAGCAGTGAACAGACAGGGACTGGCTACACCTTC.

The chain is built from TRBV6-1 and TRBJ1-5; possible D gene TRBD1, 6 bases. The CDR3 consists of 13 residues. V lost 6 bases, J lost 4 bases, and 10 bases lay in between. Germline V gene lookup returns CDR1 MNHNS and CDR2 SASEGT. The CDR3 region is CASRVTGNQPQHF. CDR3 sequence (DNA): TGTGCCAGCAGGGTTACAGGGAATCAGCCCCAGCATTTT.

The chain combines TRBV19 with TRBJ2-4, with 7 bases fitting TRBD2. CDR3 length: 14 amino acids. V was pared by 3 bases and J by 9 bases, with 8 bases of the junction left unmatched. Germline V gene lookup returns CDR1 LNHDA and CDR2 SQIVND (reference sequence). The CDR3 DNA reads TGTGCCAGTAGTATCCCGGGGGGTAGAGTCATTCAGTACTTC. Its protein product is CASSIPGGRVIQYF.

Note on this clone: This same CDR3 is encoded by further DNA sequences in the sample. The rearrangement uses TRBV19 and TRBJ2-7, with 11 bases matching TRBD2. The germline CDR1 and CDR2 sequences are LNHDA and SQIVND (reference sequence). The CDR3 loop spans 15 amino acids. Germline trimming cut 3 bases from V and 4 bases from J; bases unmatched to any gene: 5. The CDR3 sequence: CASSILAGGPYEQYF. CDR3 DNA: TGTGCCAGTAGTATCCTAGCGGGGGGCCCTTACGAGCAGTACTTC.

This chain joins TRBV7-2 and TRBJ1-6; 7 bases line up with TRBD1. Losses at the gene ends were 0 bases for V and 10 bases for J; bases not matched to a gene: 6. This CDR3 has 15 residues. Germline V lookup: CDR1 SGHTA, CDR2 FQGNSA. The CDR3 loop is CASSLATGAGSPLHF. For the CDR3, the DNA is TGTGCCAGCAGCTTAGCCACAGGGGCAGGATCACCCCTCCACTTT.

This clone occurred once. Other DNA sequences in this specimen translate into the identical CDR3. V usage is TRBV6-5 and J usage is TRBJ1-6; 10 bases align to TRBD1. Germline CDR1 MNHEY, CDR2 SVGAGI. CDR3 length equals 15 residues. The junction had 1 base not matched to a gene; V was cut back by 0 bases and J by 8 bases. The CDR3 DNA sequence: TGTGCCAGCAGTTACTCGGGACAGGGGCATTCACCCCTCCACTTT. It specifies CASSYSGQGHSPLHF.

The gene calls are TRBV18 and TRBJ2-7; D ambiguous. CDR3 length equals 14 residues. V was shortened by 4 bases and J by 2 bases, with 12 bases between the two germline ends. Germline V lookup: CDR1 KGHSH, CDR2 LQKENI. The CDR3 protein is CASSLSTETYEQYF. CDR3 in DNA: TGTGCCAGCTCACTCTCGACGGAGACCTACGAGCAGTACTTC.

The CDR3 region is CSVGPEHNQPQHF. The CDR3 nucleotides read TGCAGCGTTGGACCGGAACACAATCAGCCCCAGCATTTT. This chain uses TRBV29-1 with TRBJ1-5; no reliable D call. V dropped 4 bases and J dropped 3 bases, with 10 bases sitting between them. This CDR3 spans 13 amino acids. Germline CDR1 is SQVTM and CDR2 is ANQGSEA.

This clone was seen a single time. The V gene is TRBV5-1, the J gene TRBJ2-2; D remains ambiguous. Germline values: CDR1 SGHRS, CDR2 YFSETQ. This CDR3 has 14 residues. Deletions cut 1 base from V and 1 base from J, with 5 bases between. The chain's CDR3 is CASSLPQNTGELFF. The CDR3 DNA sequence: TGCGCCAGCAGCTTGCCTCAGAACACCGGGGAGCTGTTTTTT. The full variable domain, rest sourced from reference TRBV5-1 and TRBJ2-2, is KAGVTQTPRYLIKTRGQQVTLSCSPISGHRSVSWYQQTPGQGLQFLFEYFSETQRNKGNFPGRFSGRQFSNSRSEMNVSTLELGDSALYLCASSLPQNTGELFFGEGSRLTVL.

Comments on this clone: The same CDR3 can be traced to other DNA sequences in this sample. The J gene is TRBJ2-1, the V gene TRBV5-1, with D possibly being TRBD1 (6 bases). Germline V gene lookup returns CDR1 SGHRS and CDR2 YFSETQ. The CDR3 totals 14 residues. V lost 2 bases, J lost 2 bases, and 8 bases lay in between. The DNA of the CDR3 is TGCGCCAGCAGCTTACAGGGTACCTACAATGAGCAGTTCTTC. This translates into CASSLQGTYNEQFF.

This rearrangement joins TRBV4-2 to TRBJ1-2, with D uncertain. Germline V lookup: CDR1 LGHNA, CDR2 YNFKEQ. Trimming stripped 0 bases from V and 4 bases from J, with 9 bases between. The CDR3 is 14 residues long. The CDR3 is CASSQDATSYGYTF. Here the CDR3 DNA reads TGTGCCAGCAGCCAAGATGCAACTTCCTATGGCTACACCTTC.

The J gene is TRBJ2-5, the V gene TRBV7-9, with a weak D call TRBD1 (6 bases). This CDR3 is 15 amino acids long. CDR1 is SEHNR and CDR2 is FQNEAQ in the germline V gene (reference sequence). Trimming cost V 3 bases and J 0 bases, with 11 bases left between them. CDR3 nucleotide sequence: TGTGCCAGCAGCTTGGGGACAACGTACCAAGAGACCCAGTACTTC. Protein: CASSLGTTYQETQYF. Based on the CDR3 plus reference TRBV7-9 and TRBJ2-5, the full variable domain is DTGVSQNPRHKITKRGQNVTFRCDPISEHNRLYWYRQTLGQGPEFLTYFQNEAQLEKSRLLSDRFSAERPKGSFSTLEIQRTEQGDSAMYLCASSLGTTYQETQYFGPGTRLLVL.

This rearrangement joins TRBV6-6 to TRBJ2-1; TRBD2 agrees at 11 bases. This CDR3 has 15 residues. V trimming: 6 bases; J trimming: 5 bases; junction bases outside the gene matches: 6. CDR1 and CDR2 (germline): MNHNY, SVGAGI (reference sequence). Written as DNA, the CDR3 is TGTGCCAGCAGGGATAGCGGGGGGGCCCACAATGAGCAGTTCTTC. Translating it yields CASRDSGGAHNEQFF.